The TCR beta chain described here comes from a study of beta chain features in type 1 diabetes. One heparinised blood draw averaging roughly 120 mL was given by each donor. Central memory, naive, regulatory and stem cell-like memory CD4+ cells were sorted by CD45RO/CCR7/CD25/CD127/CD95/CD27. Concerning this clone itself: Its antigen is currently unknown.

Findings and limits, study-wide: In all four CD4+ subsets, TCRB CDR3 length was significantly, moderately reduced in type 1 diabetes.

The authors reverse transcribed all of the isolated RNA, so sequencing captured expressed TCRB transcripts. Read counts averaged approximately 3.6 million for samples of naive, central memory and regulatory T cells. TCRdb keeps only in-frame clones here, not all; method: immunoSEQ multiplex PCR. The sample shows hundreds of thousands of clones, over 10% of them seen only once. The CDR3 length is 15 residues. In germline, CDR1 is SNHLY, CDR2 FYNNEI. V lost 3 bases and J lost 4; bases outside the gene matches: 6. This chain links TRBV2 with TRBJ2-3; 8 bases fit TRBD2. The receptor's source is a woman aged 18-29 years in good health. Sample: naive CD4+ T cells from blood. CDR3 sequence reads: CASSDQREGSDTQYF. The CDR3 nucleotides read TGTGCCAGCAGTGACCAACGGGAGGGCTCAGATACGCAGTATTTT.